A single sample is the source of the 15 T cell receptor beta chains below, sequenced in a study of CD8 T cells in Susac syndrome. The RNA, about 0.45 to 1 ug, was put through reverse transcription using random hexamers. Via MiXCR, TCRdb re-called the immunoSEQ multiplex PCR reads, giving one row per CDR3 protein. The top ten hold over 0.065% of the sample, which has about 300,000 distinct CDR3 sequences, just over 90% seen once. The sample comprised CD4+ T cells from PBMCs. All receptors come from a human donor with multiple sclerosis.

This sequence joins TRBV30 and TRBJ2-7; tentative D call: TRBD1 (6 bases). Germline V lookup: CDR1 GTSNPN, CDR2 SVGIG (reference sequence). The CDR3 has 12 amino acids. V lost 5 bases and J lost 3, with 11 bases in between. The CDR3 sequence is CAWGQLGYEQYF. CDR3 nucleotide sequence: TGTGCCTGGGGACAGCTGGGCTACGAGCAGTACTTC.

The chain joins TRBV2 to TRBJ1-1; D call uncertain. This CDR3 spans 14 amino acids. Per the germline V gene, CDR1 is SNHLY and CDR2 is FYNNEI. V lost 7 bases and J 5 bases, leaving 17 bases between the germline ends. The CDR3 is CASILDPVATEAFF. As DNA, the CDR3 is TGTGCCAGCATCTTGGACCCTGTGGCAACTGAAGCTTTCTTT.

The sample holds one count of this clonotype. The chain is built from TRBV10-3 and TRBJ2-7, with 10 bases matching TRBD2. CDR3 size: 15 residues. Germline V CDR1 and CDR2: ENHRY, SYGVKD. Trimming at V came to 4 bases and at J to 5 bases, leaving 8 bases not matched to a gene. CDR3 nucleotide sequence: TGTGCCATCAGTGTCTCCAGCGGGAGGGCCGACGAGCAGTACTTC. Protein sequence: CAISVSSGRADEQYF.

The V and J genes are TRBV3-1 and TRBJ1-2, with 9 bases identical to TRBD1. This CDR3 has 13 residues. J gave up 8 bases and V 2 bases, and 3 bases lay outside the gene matches. Looked up from germline, CDR1 is LGHDT and CDR2 is YNNKEL (reference sequence). The CDR3 nucleotides read TGTGCCAGCAGCCAAACAGGGGGCGGAGGCTACACCTTC. Protein: CASSQTGGGGYTF.

CDR3 region: CASTQRRNQPQHF. CDR3 nucleotides: TGTGCCAGCACCCAAAGGCGGAATCAGCCCCAGCATTTT. The chain recombines TRBV12-3 or TRBV12-4 with TRBJ1-5; D is uncertain. This CDR3 is built from 13 residues. Trimming left V 7 bases short and J 4 bases short, with 11 bases between.

The V and J genes are TRBV25-1 and TRBJ1-5; tentative D call: TRBD1 (5 bases). V lost 4 bases, J lost 5 bases, and 15 bases lay in between. In germline, CDR1 is MGHDK, CDR2 SYGVNS. There are 15 residues in the CDR3. The CDR3 region is CASSGSGGDHQPQHF. The CDR3 region has the DNA TGTGCCAGCAGTGGTTCGGGGGGGGACCATCAGCCCCAGCATTTT.

CDR3 coding DNA: TGTGCCAGCAGCTTAGCAGCCCCTTACCACGAGCAGTACTTC. It is translated as CASSLAAPYHEQYF. The V gene is TRBV7-2, the J gene TRBJ2-7, with D hard to call. The CDR3 extends over 14 amino acids. V gave up 0 bases and J gave up 5 bases, with 11 bases separating them. Germline V gene lookup returns CDR1 SGHTA and CDR2 FQGNSA. Drawing the rest from reference TRBV7-2 and TRBJ2-7, the complete variable domain is GAGVSQSPSNKVTEKGKDVELRCDPISGHTALYWYRQSLGQGLEFLIYFQGNSAPDKSGLPSDRFSAERTGGSVSTLTIQRTQQEDSAVYLCASSLAAPYHEQYFGPGTRLTVT.

Only a few counts were recorded for this clonotype. This chain joins TRBV6-1 and TRBJ1-6; D uncertain. The CDR3 runs 15 residues. CDR1 and CDR2 (germline): MNHNS, SASEGT. V was cut by 6 bases and J by 7 bases, with 16 bases left in between. The DNA for the CDR3 is TGTGCCAGCAGGGGCAGTCACCGCCTAAATTCACCCCTCCACTTT. It codes for CASRGSHRLNSPLHF.

The chain combines TRBV7-2 with TRBJ2-3, with D possibly called TRBD1 or TRBD2 (7 bases each). Germline-derived CDR1 and CDR2 are SGHTA and FQGNSA. CDR3 size: 14 residues. The V gene lost 5 bases and the J gene lost 5 bases, with 14 bases spanning the gap. CDR3 in amino acids: CASSGRGQGDTQYF. DNA for the CDR3: TGTGCCAGCAGCGGGAGGGGGCAGGGAGATACGCAGTATTTT.

The chain carries TRBV29-1 and TRBJ2-7; D unresolved. The V and J ends lost 1 base and 6 bases respectively, with 13 bases between them. Per germline, CDR1 SQVTM and CDR2 ANQGSEA. CDR3 length: 13 amino acids. CDR3 nucleotide sequence: TGCAGCGTTGAAGGGGTCTGGAAGGGCGAGCAGTACTTC. Encoded protein: CSVEGVWKGEQYF.

V usage is TRBV7-9 and J usage is TRBJ1-4; D gene uncertain. The germline gives CDR1 SEHNR, CDR2 FQNEAQ (reference sequence). Trimming removed 1 base from V and 7 bases from J, with 13 bases in between. This CDR3 is built from 15 residues. The CDR3 sequence: CASSLVDSALEKLFF. DNA for the CDR3: TGTGCCAGCAGCTTAGTGGATTCAGCGCTTGAAAAACTGTTTTTT.

The V call is TRBV20-1, the J call TRBJ2-7; D remains ambiguous. The CDR3 length is 15 residues. Per germline, CDR1 DFQATT and CDR2 SNEGSKA (reference sequence). Trimming took 1 base from V and 0 from J, leaving 13 bases between them. The CDR3 DNA reads as TGCAGTGCTAGAGGGTGGGCGGCCAGCTCCTACGAGCAGTACTTC. Translation: CSARGWAASSYEQYF.

The chain employs TRBV2 and TRBJ1-5, with D perhaps matching TRBD1 (5 bases). The CDR3 consists of 17 residues. The V end lost 4 bases, the J end lost 1 base, and 17 bases lay between the germline ends. CDR1 and CDR2 from the germline V gene are SNHLY and FYNNEI. CDR3 in DNA: TGTGCCAGCAGTGGGGGGTGGTTGGGATGGAGCAATCAGCCCCAGCATTTT. It codes for CASSGGWLGWSNQPQHF. Based on the CDR3 plus reference TRBV2 and TRBJ1-5, the full variable domain is EPEVTQTPSHQVTQMGQEVILRCVPISNHLYFYWYRQILGQKVEFLVSFYNNEISEKSEIFDDQFSVERPDGSNFTLKIRSTKLEDSAMYFCASSGGWLGWSNQPQHFGDGTRLSIL.

The chain carries TRBV7-2 and TRBJ1-5; D is uncertain. This CDR3 region has 13 residues. V dropped 2 bases and J dropped 4 bases, with 6 bases sitting between them. Looked up from germline, CDR1 is SGHTA and CDR2 is FQGNSA. CDR3: CASSLQTNQPQHF. In DNA, the CDR3 is TGTGCCAGCAGCTTACAGACTAATCAGCCCCAGCATTTT. Using reference TRBV7-2 and TRBJ1-5 for the parts outside the CDR3, the full variable domain is GAGVSQSPSNKVTEKGKDVELRCDPISGHTALYWYRQSLGQGLEFLIYFQGNSAPDKSGLPSDRFSAERTGGSVSTLTIQRTQQEDSAVYLCASSLQTNQPQHFGDGTRLSIL.

This chain joins TRBV5-5 and TRBJ2-1; 7 bases map to TRBD2. V was clipped by 0 bases and J by 7 bases; unmatched bases: 7. The CDR3 loop spans 15 amino acids. CDR1 and CDR2 (germline): SGHKS, YYEKEE (reference sequence). The CDR3 is CASSLGSGVLNEQFF. In DNA, the CDR3 is TGTGCCAGCAGCTTGGGGAGCGGGGTTTTGAATGAGCAGTTCTTC. Filled out from reference TRBV5-5 and TRBJ2-1, the complete variable domain reads DAGVTQSPTHLIKTRGQQVTLRCSPISGHKSVSWYQQVLGQGPQFIFQYYEKEERGRGNFPDRFSARQFPNYSSELNVNALLLGDSALYLCASSLGSGVLNEQFFGPGTRLTVL.